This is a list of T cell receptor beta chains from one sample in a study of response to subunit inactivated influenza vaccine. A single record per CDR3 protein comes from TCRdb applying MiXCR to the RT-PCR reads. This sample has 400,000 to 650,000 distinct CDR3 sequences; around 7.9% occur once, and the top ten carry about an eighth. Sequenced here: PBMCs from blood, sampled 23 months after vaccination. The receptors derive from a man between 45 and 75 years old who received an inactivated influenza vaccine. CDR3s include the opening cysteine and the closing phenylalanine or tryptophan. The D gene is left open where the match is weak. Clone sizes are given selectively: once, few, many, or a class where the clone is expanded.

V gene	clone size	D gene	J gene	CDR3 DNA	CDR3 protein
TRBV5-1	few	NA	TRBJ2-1	TGCGCCAGCAGCTTGGATGGGTTCTCTTTCAATGAGCAGTTCTTC	CASSLDGFSFNEQFF
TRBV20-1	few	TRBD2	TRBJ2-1	TGCAGTGCAGCCGGGGGGGTATCTCTAAATGAGCAGTTCTTC	CSAAGGVSLNEQFF
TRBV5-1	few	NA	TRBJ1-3	TGCGCCAGCAGCCCTGACATTGCCTCTGGAAACACCATATATTTT	CASSPDIASGNTIYF
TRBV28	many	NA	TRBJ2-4	TGTGCCAGCAGTTTAGGGACTCCGAGAGGGAACATTCAGTACTTC	CASSLGTPRGNIQYF
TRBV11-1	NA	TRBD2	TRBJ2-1	TGTGCCAGCAGCCTGGGACTAGCGGGTTTGTACTCCTACAATGAGCAGTTCTTC	CASSLGLAGLYSYNEQFF
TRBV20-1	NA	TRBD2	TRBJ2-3	TGCAGTGCTAGGGCCCCTACGGGGGGAAACACAGATACGCAGTATTTT	CSARAPTGGNTDTQYF
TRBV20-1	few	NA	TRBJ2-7	TGCAGTGCTAGAGACGCGGAGAGACCGACTGGGGAGCAGTACTTC	CSARDAERPTGEQYF
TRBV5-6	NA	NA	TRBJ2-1	TGTGCCAGCATCGCAGGGACCTACAATGAGCAGTTCTTC	CASIAGTYNEQFF
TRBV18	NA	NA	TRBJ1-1	TGTGCCAGCTCAGTTAACACAGGGATGAACACTGAAGCTTTCTTT	CASSVNTGMNTEAFF
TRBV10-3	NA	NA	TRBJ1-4	TGTGCCATCAGTGAGTCGATGAGGGCTAATGAAAAACTGTTTTTT	CAISESMRANEKLFF
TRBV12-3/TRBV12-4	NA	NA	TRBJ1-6	TGTGCCAGCAGTTTAGACAGGGCCTATAATTCACCCCTCCACTTT	CASSLDRAYNSPLHF
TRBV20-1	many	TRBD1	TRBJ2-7	TGCAGTGCGTTGACAGGGTCCGGGTACGAGCAGTACTTC	CSALTGSGYEQYF
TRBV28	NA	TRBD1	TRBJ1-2	TGTGCCAGCAGTTCGGCGGACAGGAACTATGGCTACACCTTC	CASSSADRNYGYTF
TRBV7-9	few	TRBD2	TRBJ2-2	TGTGCCAGCAGCTCCACGGGGGGACCGGTCGGGGAGCTGTTTTTT	CASSSTGGPVGELFF
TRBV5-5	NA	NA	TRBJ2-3	TGTGCCAGCAGACAAGGGGGTAGCACAGATACGCAGTATTTT	CASRQGGSTDTQYF
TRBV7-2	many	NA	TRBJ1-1	TGTGCCAGCAGCTTTGGGAAGGGCACTGAAGCTTTCTTT	CASSFGKGTEAFF
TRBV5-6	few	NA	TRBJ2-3	TGTGCCAGCAGCGGGTTAACTAGCACAGATACGCAGTATTTT	CASSGLTSTDTQYF
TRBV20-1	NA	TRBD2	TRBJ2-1	TGCAGTGCCCCCCGATTCGGGACTAGCGGTAAGAATGAGCAGTTCTTC	CSAPRFGTSGKNEQFF
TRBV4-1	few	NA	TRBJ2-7	TGCGCCAGCAGCCCCAGGTATTTCTCCTACGAGCAGTACTTC	CASSPRYFSYEQYF
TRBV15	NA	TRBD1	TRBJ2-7	TGTGCCACCCGACAGGGCCCCTCCTACGAGCAGTACTTC	CATRQGPSYEQYF
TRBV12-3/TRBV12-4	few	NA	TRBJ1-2	TGTGCCAGCAGTGAATCGGACCTGGTGGATAACTATGGCTACACCTTC	CASSESDLVDNYGYTF
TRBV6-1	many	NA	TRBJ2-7	TGTGCAATAGACCCGAAATTATACTCCTACGAGCAGTACTTC	CAIDPKLYSYEQYF
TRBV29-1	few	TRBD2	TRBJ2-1	TGCAGCGTACCGGGACTAGCGGTTTACAATGAGCAGTTCTTC	CSVPGLAVYNEQFF
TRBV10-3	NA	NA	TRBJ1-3	TGTGCCACGGCGGACTCTTCTGGAAACACCATATATTTT	CATADSSGNTIYF
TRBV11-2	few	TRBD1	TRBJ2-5	TGTGCCAGCAGCCGAGGGACAGGGGGATTCCAAGAGACCCAGTACTTC	CASSRGTGGFQETQYF
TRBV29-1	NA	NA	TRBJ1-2	TGCAGCTCCGTTGAGGATTTGAACGGCTACACCTTC	CSSVEDLNGYTF
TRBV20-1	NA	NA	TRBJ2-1	TGCAGTGCTAGAATAGGGGGGTTCGGCAATGAGCAGTTCTTC	CSARIGGFGNEQFF
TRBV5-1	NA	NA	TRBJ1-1	TGCGCCAGCAGCTTCGGGGAAAGGGCTTTCTTT	CASSFGERAFF
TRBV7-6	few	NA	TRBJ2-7	TGTGCCAGCAGCTTAGCCTCGGACAGTTCCTACGAGCAGTACTTC	CASSLASDSSYEQYF
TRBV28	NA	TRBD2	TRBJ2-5	TGTGCCAGCAGCCCGAGACTAGCGGGGGGGGATTACAAAGAGACCCAGTACTTC	CASSPRLAGGDYKETQYF
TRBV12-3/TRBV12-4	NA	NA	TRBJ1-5	TGTGCCAGCAGCCAGGCTACAGGGAATCAGCCCCAGCATTTT	CASSQATGNQPQHF
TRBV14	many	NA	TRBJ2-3	TGTGCCAGCAGCCAACCTCGGATTCGGGGGACAGATACGCAGTATTTT	CASSQPRIRGTDTQYF
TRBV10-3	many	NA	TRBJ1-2	TGTGCCATCAGCGGGACCCGGGACTCGTATGGCTACACCTTC	CAISGTRDSYGYTF
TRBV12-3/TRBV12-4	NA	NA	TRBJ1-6	TGTGCCAGCAGTTTATGGGGCCGATACTATAATTCACCCCTCCACTTT	CASSLWGRYYNSPLHF
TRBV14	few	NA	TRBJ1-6	TGTGCCAGCAGCCAAGCAGGCCTTTCACCCCTCCACTTT	CASSQAGLSPLHF
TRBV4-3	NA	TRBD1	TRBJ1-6	TGCGCCAGCAGCCAAGACGCTACCGGGACAGGGGGATCACCCCTCCACTTT	CASSQDATGTGGSPLHF
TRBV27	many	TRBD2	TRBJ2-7	TGTGCCAGCAGTTTGTCCGTCAGCGGGAGGGGCGAGCAGTACTTC	CASSLSVSGRGEQYF
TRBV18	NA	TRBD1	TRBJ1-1	TGTGCCAGCTCACCACGCACAGGGGGCCTTAGGAACACTGAAGTTTTCTTT	CASSPRTGGLRNTEVFF
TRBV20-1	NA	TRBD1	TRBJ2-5	TGCAGTGCTCGACCACCCGGGACAGGGGAAGAGACCCAGTACTTC	CSARPPGTGEETQYF
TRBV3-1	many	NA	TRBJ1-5	TGTGCCAGCAGCCAAGGATGGGGCAATCAGCCCCAGCATTTT	CASSQGWGNQPQHF
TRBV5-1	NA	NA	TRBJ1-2	TGCGCCAGCAGCGGAGAAACGAACTATGGCTACACCTTC	CASSGETNYGYTF
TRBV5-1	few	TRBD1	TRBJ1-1	TGCGCCAGCAGCTTGGGGTTCCGGGACAGGGGACACACTGAAGCTTTCTTT	CASSLGFRDRGHTEAFF
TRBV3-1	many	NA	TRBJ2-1	TGTGCCAGCAGCCAAGGCGGGATCTCCTACAATGAGCAGTTCTTC	CASSQGGISYNEQFF
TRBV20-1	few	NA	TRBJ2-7	TGCAGTGCCCTACACCGTACGGGTGACGAGCAGTACTTC	CSALHRTGDEQYF
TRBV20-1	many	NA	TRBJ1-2	TGCAGTGCTAGAGATCGAGGGGTCGGCTACACCTTC	CSARDRGVGYTF
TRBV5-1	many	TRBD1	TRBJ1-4	TGCGCCAGCAGCTTCGGGTCCGCGGGACAGCTAAGATTTAATGAAAAACTGTTTTTT	CASSFGSAGQLRFNEKLFF
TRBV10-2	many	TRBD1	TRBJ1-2	TGCGCCAGCGGGGGGGACAGGTCGACTAACTATGGCTACACCTTC	CASGGDRSTNYGYTF
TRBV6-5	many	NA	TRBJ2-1	TGTGCCAGCAGTTACTCGGGGACCCTAGGACTGAATGAGCAGTTCTTC	CASSYSGTLGLNEQFF
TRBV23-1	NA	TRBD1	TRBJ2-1	TGCGCCAGCAGTCAATTTCAGGGGGAAAGGGGTGAGCAGTTCTTC	CASSQFQGERGEQFF
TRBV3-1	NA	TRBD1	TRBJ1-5	TGTGCCAGCAGCCAACGGGGACAGGGCAATCAGCCCCAGCATTTT	CASSQRGQGNQPQHF
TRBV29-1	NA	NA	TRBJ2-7	TGCAGCGTTATTTGGTCCGCGGCGGTTAGCTCCGACGAGCAGTACTTC	CSVIWSAAVSSDEQYF
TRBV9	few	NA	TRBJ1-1	TGTGCCAGCAGCCCCAGTCCGAGGGGGACTGAAGCTTTCTTT	CASSPSPRGTEAFF
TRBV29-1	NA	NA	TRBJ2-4	TGCAGCGTCGGCTCGGGAGCCAAAAACATTCAGTACTTC	CSVGSGAKNIQYF
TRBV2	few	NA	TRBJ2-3	TGTGCCAGCAGTGAACTTAGATCCCTGAGCACAGATACGCAGTATTTT	CASSELRSLSTDTQYF
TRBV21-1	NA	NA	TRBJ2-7	TGTGCCCTCCAGGGAAAGTTCCCTGGGGAGCAGTACTTC	CALQGKFPGEQYF
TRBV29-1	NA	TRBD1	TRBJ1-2	TGCAGCGTTGAAGAGGACAGGATTTATGGCTACACCTTC	CSVEEDRIYGYTF
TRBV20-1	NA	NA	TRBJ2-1	TGCAGTGCTAGAGATACCCTCAATGAGCAGTTCTTC	CSARDTLNEQFF
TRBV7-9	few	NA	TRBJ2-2	TGTGCCAGCAGCATAAGGCGGGGCGGTACGGGGGAGCTGTTTTTT	CASSIRRGGTGELFF
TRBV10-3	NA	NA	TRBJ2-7	TGTGCCATCAGTGAACGGCCCACCTACGAGCAGTACTTC	CAISERPTYEQYF
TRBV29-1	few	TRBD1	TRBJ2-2	TGCAGCGTTTCTCCCGGGACAGAGAACACCGGGGAGCTGTTTTTT	CSVSPGTENTGELFF